A selection of T cell receptor beta chains follows, all from one sample in a study of shared clonotypes between healthy human individuals. The method was immunoSEQ multiplex PCR; TCRdb's version includes in-frame clones alone and lacks a portion of them. This sample has around 480,000 clones, with about 75% found just once. The sample comprised PBMCs. These receptors were obtained from a woman between 35 and 50 years old in good health. Some clones in this sample may be carry-over from other donors' samples. The CDR3 runs from the conserved cysteine through the conserved F or W. The order of the fields is J gene, clone size, D gene, V gene, CDR3 length, CDR3 protein, CDR3 DNA. A D gene is named only where the DNA matches it firmly. A row's size may be missing; if present it is once, few, many or a size class.

>TRBJ1-5|-|TRBD1|TRBV27|15
CASSTTGEVGQPQHF
TGTGCCAGCAGTACGACAGGGGAGGTGGGACAGCCCCAGCATTTT
>TRBJ1-6|-|-|TRBV30|11
CAWSLHSPLHF
TGTGCCTGGAGTCTACATTCACCCCTCCACTTT
>TRBJ2-5|-|-|TRBV11-3|15
CASSLGRGIGETQYF
TGTGCCAGCAGCTTAGGCCGAGGGATCGGGGAGACCCAGTACTTC
>TRBJ1-4|-|-|TRBV4-1|16
CASSQRSPPTNEKLFF
TGCGCCAGCAGCCAAAGGTCACCCCCAACTAATGAAAAACTGTTTTTT
>TRBJ1-1|-|TRBD1|TRBV28|14
CASGIYRGNTEAFF
TGTGCCAGCGGGATATACAGGGGAAACACTGAAGCTTTCTTT
>TRBJ2-7|few|TRBD1|TRBV6-5|15
CASSSPRQGSYEQYF
TGTGCCAGCAGCAGCCCGAGACAGGGATCCTACGAGCAGTACTTC
>TRBJ1-2|few|-|TRBV9|14
CASSGRGGDYGYTF
TGTGCCAGCAGCGGAAGGGGAGGGGACTATGGCTACACCTTC
>TRBJ2-2|-|-|TRBV6-1|12
CASRDSTGELFF
TGTGCCAGCAGGGACAGCACCGGGGAGCTGTTTTTT
>TRBJ2-1|-|-|TRBV4-1|15
CASSQVRGNYNEQFF
TGCGCCAGCAGCCAAGTACGGGGGAACTACAATGAGCAGTTCTTC
>TRBJ1-2|-|-|TRBV29-1|12
CSVAGTNYGYTF
TGCAGCGTTGCTGGAACTAACTATGGCTACACCTTC
>TRBJ2-5|-|-|TRBV5-1|16
CATDAQIRGLRETQYF
TGCGCCACCGACGCCCAGATACGGGGCCTTAGGGAGACCCAGTACTTC
>TRBJ2-7|-|TRBD1|TRBV9|17
CASSVASSVQGAYEQYF
TGTGCCAGCAGCGTAGCGAGTTCGGTACAGGGGGCCTACGAGCAGTACTTC
>TRBJ1-5|few|-|TRBV19|14
CASSFGQWDQPQHF
TGTGCCAGTAGTTTTGGACAGTGGGATCAGCCCCAGCATTTT
>TRBJ2-3|-|-|TRBV18|14
CASSPSQMADTQYF
TGTGCCAGCTCACCCTCTCAAATGGCAGATACGCAGTATTTT
>TRBJ2-6|-|TRBD1|TRBV4-3|18
CASSHAQGWGSGANVLTF
TGCGCCAGCAGCCACGCACAGGGGTGGGGCTCTGGGGCCAACGTCCTGACTTTC
>TRBJ2-5|few|TRBD2|TRBV30|15
CAWKHPGTTQETQYF
TGTGCCTGGAAACACCCGGGGACTACTCAAGAGACCCAGTACTTC
>TRBJ1-4|-|-|TRBV28|14
CASSNRDFYEKLFF
TGTGCCAGCAGTAACCGGGACTTTTATGAAAAACTGTTTTTT
>TRBJ2-5|-|TRBD2|TRBV4-2|14
CASSQISGQETQYF
TGTGCCAGCAGCCAAATTAGCGGGCAAGAGACCCAGTACTTC
>TRBJ2-7|-|TRBD1|TRBV6-5|15
CASSYYRDRPYEQYF
TGTGCCAGCAGTTATTACCGGGACAGGCCCTACGAGCAGTACTTC
>TRBJ2-7|-|-|TRBV27|15
CASSWDSLSPYEQYF
TGTGCCAGCAGTTGGGACTCCCTATCACCCTACGAGCAGTACTTC
>TRBJ2-7|-|-|TRBV10-1|14
CASSESTRGYEQYF
TGCGCCAGCAGTGAGTCGACTCGGGGCTACGAGCAGTACTTC
>TRBJ2-3|-|-|TRBV30|11
CAWSNSDTQYF
TGTGCCTGGAGTAACTCAGATACGCAGTATTTT
>TRBJ2-3|-|TRBD2|TRBV7-2|16
CASSGLAGVLTDTQYF
TGTGCCAGCAGCGGACTAGCGGGAGTTTTGACAGATACGCAGTATTTT
>TRBJ2-5|-|-|TRBV7-7|13
CASSLRGQETQYF
TGTGCTAGCAGCTTAAGAGGGCAAGAGACCCAGTACTTC
>TRBJ2-3|-|TRBD1|TRBV5-6|15
CASSSLTGMADTQYF
TGTGCCAGCAGCTCTTTGACAGGGATGGCAGATACGCAGTATTTT
>TRBJ1-5|once|-|TRBV25-1|13
CASSESTLQPQHF
TGTGCCAGCAGTGAATCTACCTTACAGCCCCAGCATTTT
>TRBJ1-5|-|TRBD1|TRBV7-2|16
CASSLSTGRADQPQHF
TGTGCCAGCAGCTTATCGACAGGGAGGGCAGATCAGCCCCAGCATTTT
>TRBJ2-2|-|-|TRBV5-1|12
CASRRDTGELFF
TGCGCCAGCCGCCGGGACACCGGGGAGCTGTTTTTT
>TRBJ2-7|-|-|TRBV27|16
CASSLWAGGMAYEQYF
TGTGCCAGCAGTTTATGGGCGGGCGGGATGGCTTACGAGCAGTACTTC
>TRBJ2-1|-|TRBD2|TRBV6-5|14
CASSVGLASNEQFF
TGTGCCAGCAGTGTAGGACTAGCTTCCAATGAGCAGTTCTTC
>TRBJ1-2|-|TRBD1|TRBV6-5|14
CATLRPGGYYGYTF
TGTGCCACCTTAAGGCCAGGGGGATACTATGGCTACACCTTC
>TRBJ1-5|-|TRBD1|TRBV10-3|14
CAIRETGGNQPQHF
TGTGCCATCAGGGAGACAGGGGGAAATCAGCCCCAGCATTTT
>TRBJ1-2|-|TRBD1|TRBV6-6|15
CASSYGNRGDYGYTF
TGTGCCAGCAGTTACGGGAACAGGGGCGACTATGGCTACACCTTC
>TRBJ2-1|-|-|TRBV28|14
CASRETGLSNEQFF
TGTGCCAGCAGAGAAACAGGGTTATCGAATGAGCAGTTCTTC
>TRBJ2-3|-|TRBD1|TRBV5-6|14
CASRRGQGTDTQYF
TGTGCCAGCAGGCGGGGACAGGGGACAGATACGCAGTATTTT
>TRBJ1-2|-|-|TRBV7-2|15
CASTPQHTSNYGYTF
TGTGCCAGCACCCCCCAACACACATCGAACTATGGCTACACCTTC
>TRBJ2-7|-|TRBD1|TRBV5-4|14
CASNSDGTGYEQYF
TGTGCCAGCAACTCAGACGGGACAGGATACGAGCAGTACTTC
>TRBJ2-5|once|TRBD1|TRBV7-7|13
CASSWTGGETQYF
TGTGCCAGCAGCTGGACAGGCGGGGAGACCCAGTACTTC
>TRBJ1-3|-|-|TRBV5-5|16
CASSLIISGDGNTIYF
TGTGCCAGCAGCTTAATAATTTCTGGGGATGGAAACACCATATATTTT
>TRBJ2-7|-|TRBD1|TRBV5-1|14
CASSIGTATYEQYF
TGCGCCAGCAGCATAGGGACAGCCACCTACGAGCAGTACTTC
>TRBJ2-1|-|-|TRBV2|15
CASSSSGSWTNEQFF
TGTGCCAGCAGCAGTTCAGGGTCGTGGACTAATGAGCAGTTCTTC
>TRBJ1-3|-|TRBD1|TRBV5-1|13
CASSIGQGNTIYF
TGCGCCAGCAGCATAGGACAGGGGAACACCATATATTTT
>TRBJ2-2|-|TRBD1|TRBV15|18
CATSRDVRGGADTGELFF
TGTGCCACCAGCAGAGATGTTCGAGGGGGCGCGGACACCGGGGAGCTGTTTTTT
>TRBJ1-2|-|-|TRBV2|12
CASSEAGYGYTF
TGTGCCAGCAGTGAAGCGGGCTATGGCTACACCTTC
>TRBJ2-7|-|TRBD2|TRBV18|15
CASSPNGGRGYEQYF
TGTGCCAGCTCCCCAAACGGGGGGAGAGGCTACGAGCAGTACTTC
>TRBJ2-7|-|-|TRBV7-2|14
CASSLVSDSYEQYF
TGTGCCAGCAGCTTAGTGTCCGATTCCTACGAGCAGTACTTC
>TRBJ2-5|-|TRBD1|TRBV9|14
CASSVSPGGETQYF
TGTGCCAGCAGCGTATCCCCAGGGGGAGAGACCCAGTACTTC
>TRBJ2-3|-|TRBD1|TRBV5-1|15
CASSSGQASTDTQYF
TGCGCCAGCAGCTCTGGACAGGCGAGCACAGATACGCAGTATTTT